This T cell receptor (beta chain) was sequenced in a study of blood T cells in healthy people across ages. General study points: When one million T cells were used, diversity estimates were thought to be underestimates.

In this sample, this clonotype turned up a few times. Its antigen is currently unknown. PCR was performed a second time for about 6 to 11 cycles using a sample-barcoded 5' primer and a J-beta primer mix. MiXCR, run by TCRdb on the 5' RACE reads, gives a single entry per CDR3 protein. The data contain some 1.8 million distinct CDR3 sequences, roughly 43% of them singletons. The germline V gene has CDR1 LGHNA and CDR2 YSLEER. Trimming took 1 base from V and 3 from J, leaving 13 bases between them. The CDR3 has 15 residues. Each sample provided at least 5.5 micrograms of extracted total RNA. This clonotype was sampled from a human donor in good health. The chain is built from TRBV4-3 and TRBJ2-7; D is possibly TRBD2 (7 bases). The source material was blood. CDR3 region: CASSQAGGHFYEQYF. CDR3 sequence (DNA): TGCGCCAGCAGCCAAGCGGGGGGCCACTTCTACGAGCAGTACTTC.